Below are 19 T cell receptor beta chains sequenced from a single sample in a study of blood T cell repertoires in COVID-19. Repertoires were generated with immunoSEQ multiplex PCR, while TCRdb's copy carries only in-frame clones and drops some. The sample records around 150,000 clones, under 95% being singletons. Specimen: peripheral blood. The receptors stem from a man between 18 and 35 years old with acute or convalescent COVID-19.

The chain is built from TRBV7-9 and TRBJ2-7, with D perhaps TRBD2 (6 bases). Germline CDR1 reads SEHNR; CDR2 reads FQNEAQ (reference sequence). The V and J ends lost 5 bases and 3 bases respectively, with 14 bases between them. CDR3 length equals 14 residues. The CDR3 here is CASSGEVLIYEQYF. CDR3 in DNA: TGTGCCAGCAGCGGGGAGGTTTTGATCTACGAGCAGTACTTC.

This chain uses TRBV27 with TRBJ1-1; a weak D match, TRBD1 (5 bases). This CDR3 is 14 amino acids long. CDR1 MNHEY and CDR2 SMNVEV come from the germline V gene (reference sequence). V lost 2 bases, J lost 1 base, and 8 bases lay in between. The CDR3 loop is CASSLAGQNTEAFF. CDR3 nucleotide sequence: TGTGCCAGCAGTTTAGCCGGACAGAACACTGAAGCTTTCTTT.

This chain links TRBV6-5 with TRBJ2-3, with D perhaps matching TRBD1 (6 bases). CDR1 and CDR2 from the germline V gene are MNHEY and SVGAGI. The CDR3 length is 14 residues. V lost 8 bases, J lost 4 bases, and 16 bases lay in between. The CDR3 coding sequence is TGTGCCAGCGGTTCCACAGGGTCTCCAGATACGCAGTATTTT. Protein product: CASGSTGSPDTQYF.

J is TRBJ1-5 and V is TRBV19; tentatively, D is TRBD1 (5 bases). Germline CDR1 is LNHDA and CDR2 is SQIVND (reference sequence). The CDR3 length is 17 residues. Trimming left V 1 base short and J 2 bases short, with 15 bases between. CDR3 in amino acids: CASSIVGGVGGNQPQHF. CDR3 DNA: TGTGCCAGTAGTATAGTGGGAGGGGTGGGGGGCAATCAGCCCCAGCATTTT. Full variable domain (rest looked up from reference TRBV19 and TRBJ1-5): DGGITQSPKYLFRKEGQNVTLSCEQNLNHDAMYWYRQDPGQGLRLIYYSQIVNDFQKGDIAEGYSVSREKKESFPLTVTSAQKNPTAFYLCASSIVGGVGGNQPQHFGDGTRLSIL.

This chain links TRBV24-1 with TRBJ2-1, with 7 bases that match TRBD1. The CDR3 runs 20 residues. V lost 4 bases to trimming and J lost 0 bases; unmatched junction nucleotides: 17. From germline, CDR1 is KGHDR and CDR2 SFDVKD. In DNA, the CDR3 is TGTGCCACCAGTGAACCGTCCCCGCTACAGGGGCCCAGCTCCTACAATGAGCAGTTCTTC. Protein product: CATSEPSPLQGPSSYNEQFF.

The chain has TRBV2 and TRBJ1-3, with TRBD1 as a possible D gene (5 bases). Germline V CDR1 and CDR2: SNHLY, FYNNEI. Trimming pared 3 bases from V and 4 bases from J, leaving 10 bases between. The CDR3 is 14 residues long. The CDR3 reads CASSEQGEGNTIYF. In DNA form, the CDR3 reads TGTGCCAGCAGTGAGCAGGGCGAGGGAAACACCATATATTTT.

The chain is built from TRBV6-5 and TRBJ2-1; D is ambiguous. Germline lookup yields CDR1 MNHEY and CDR2 SVGAGI. The V end was cut by 9 bases, the J end by 1 base, with 16 bases between. This CDR3 is built from 15 residues. The DNA of the CDR3 is TGTGCCAGTCCACCCATGGGCGTTTCCTACAATGAGCAGTTCTTC. It specifies CASPPMGVSYNEQFF.

The chain recombines TRBV18 with TRBJ2-6; D might be TRBD1 (5 bases). The V and J ends lost 1 base and 4 bases respectively, with 11 bases between them. Germline CDR1 and CDR2: KGHSH and LQKENI. The CDR3 has 16 residues. The CDR3 loop is CASSPLQGAGANVLTF. The CDR3 nucleotides read TGTGCCAGCTCACCACTTCAGGGTGCAGGGGCCAACGTCCTGACTTTC.

The chain is built from TRBV14 and TRBJ1-2, with D uncertain. The CDR3 is made up of 13 amino acids. Trimming removed 3 bases at V and 8 bases at J, with 13 bases between. Germline CDR1 reads SGHDN; CDR2 reads FVKESK. The CDR3 is CASSHSLNRGYTF. CDR3 sequence (DNA): TGTGCCAGCAGCCACTCCCTAAATCGGGGCTACACCTTC. Based on the CDR3 plus reference TRBV14 and TRBJ1-2, the full variable domain is EAGVTQFPSHSVIEKGQTVTLRCDPISGHDNLYWYRRVMGKEIKFLLHFVKESKQDESGMPNNRFLAERTGGTYSTLKVQPAELEDSGVYFCASSHSLNRGYTFGSGTRLTVV.

V gene TRBV12-5 combines with J gene TRBJ1-1; no clear D. The CDR3 totals 13 residues. Per the germline V gene, CDR1 is LGHNT and CDR2 is FRNRAP. The V and J ends lost 1 base and 3 bases respectively, with 6 bases between them. CDR3 sequence (DNA): TGTGCTAGTGGTTTGGGACTCGACACTGAAGCTTTCTTT. It is translated as CASGLGLDTEAFF.

The chain carries TRBV9 and TRBJ1-2, with 7 bases aligning to TRBD1. This CDR3 comprises 13 residues. The J segment lost 10 bases and the V segment lost 4 bases, leaving 10 bases of the junction unmatched. Germline lookup yields CDR1 SGDLS and CDR2 YYNGEE. The CDR3 DNA sequence: TGTGCCAGCAGCTTTGGGACAGAAAAAGACTACACCTTC. It codes for CASSFGTEKDYTF.

The CDR3 sequence is CASSRTGDEQFF. The CDR3, as DNA: TGCGCCAGCAGCCGGACAGGGGATGAGCAGTTCTTC. This chain joins TRBV5-1 and TRBJ2-1; 9 nucleotides match TRBD1. The CDR3 contains 12 residues. The germline V gene has CDR1 SGHRS and CDR2 YFSETQ. The V segment lost 4 bases and the J segment 8 bases; nucleotides outside the gene matches: 1.

The gene calls are TRBV30 and TRBJ1-2, with D tentatively TRBD1 (5 bases). CDR1 and CDR2 (germline): GTSNPN, SVGIG (reference sequence). V was cut by 3 bases and J by 5 bases, with 25 bases left in between. This CDR3 is built from 17 residues. The CDR3, as DNA: TGTGCCTGGAGCGATTTACCCTCTTACTCAGGGATTTATGGCTACACCTTC. This sequence encodes CAWSDLPSYSGIYGYTF.

The chain is built from TRBV19 and TRBJ1-1; D may be TRBD1 (6 bases). V lost 3 bases and J lost 5, with 25 bases in between. This CDR3 contains 18 residues. Germline-derived CDR1 and CDR2 are LNHDA and SQIVND (reference sequence). The chain's CDR3 is CASSIGRQQGRLVTEAFF. DNA of the CDR3: TGTGCCAGTAGTATTGGAAGGCAACAGGGACGGCTTGTTACTGAAGCTTTCTTT.

The rearrangement uses TRBV3-1 (or the pseudogene TRBV3-2) and TRBJ1-1, with D maybe TRBD1 (6 bases). The CDR3 loop spans 15 amino acids. V was clipped by 3 bases and J by 0 bases, with 11 bases between them. Germline loops: CDR1 LGHDT, CDR2 YNNKEL (reference sequence). Here the CDR3 reads CASSHPGTLNTEAFF. Written as DNA, the CDR3 is TGTGCCAGCAGCCATCCCGGGACACTGAACACTGAAGCTTTCTTT.

The chain uses TRBV18 and TRBJ1-2; 9 nucleotides line up with TRBD1. The CDR3 totals 15 residues. CDR1 KGHSH and CDR2 LQKENI come from the germline V gene. Losses at the gene ends were 3 bases for V and 8 bases for J; bases not matched to a gene: 10. CDR3 coding DNA: TGTGCCAGCTCACCTTGGACAGGGGAAATACTAGGCTACACCTTC. Its protein product is CASSPWTGEILGYTF.

V and J are TRBV20-1 and TRBJ1-5; 8 bases line up with TRBD1. The trim removed 4 bases at V and 4 bases at J, leaving 6 bases unmatched. Germline-derived CDR1 and CDR2 are DFQATT and SNEGSKA (reference sequence). This CDR3 comprises 14 residues. The CDR3 protein is CSATDRGPNQPQHF. In DNA form, the CDR3 reads TGCAGTGCTACTGACAGGGGACCAAATCAGCCCCAGCATTTT.

The V and J genes are TRBV9 and TRBJ2-7; D is perhaps TRBD2 (5 bases). Germline V gene lookup returns CDR1 SGDLS and CDR2 YYNGEE. The CDR3 extends over 14 amino acids. Trimming pared 2 bases from V and 0 bases from J, leaving 9 bases between. Here the CDR3 reads CASSVGVHSYEQYF. The CDR3 coding sequence is TGTGCCAGCAGCGTGGGAGTCCACTCCTACGAGCAGTACTTC.

The chain carries TRBV5-1 and TRBJ1-1; the D gene is possibly TRBD1 (6 bases). The CDR3 is 14 amino acids. CDR1 is SGHRS and CDR2 is YFSETQ in the germline V gene. The germline V and J ends were trimmed by 3 bases and 2 bases, with 11 bases remaining between them. The CDR3 DNA follows: TGCGCCAGCAGCTCGACAGGTTATAACACTGAAGCTTTCTTT. It translates to CASSSTGYNTEAFF.